This T cell receptor (beta chain) was sequenced in a study of regulatory T cells in long-lasting Graves disease (dated by TCRdb to about 2021). As for the study more broadly: Antithyroid drugs had been taken for less than 3 months by newly diagnosed Graves' disease patients. This study used TCR sequencing and RNA sequencing of peripheral blood to compare persistent Graves' disease patients against newly diagnosed Graves' disease patients. The study was registered as a clinical trial and conducted in China. A total of around 35 samples were covered by TCR sequencing, comprising approximately 13 persistent and about 20 newly diagnosed Graves' disease patients. Study-wide findings and limitations: A larger number of public clonotypes was shared among persistent patients (around 2,500) than among newly diagnosed patients (about 990). Compared with newly diagnosed patients, persistent Graves' disease patients had lower TCR Shannon entropy and fewer highly expanded clones, which suggests clonal expansion. Because the primary lesion, thyroid tissue, could not be accessed, the study looked at peripheral blood alone. Sequencing and analysis were restricted to the TCR beta chain. Persistent disease showed preferential use of TRBV28, TRBJ1-2 and TRBJ2-5, whereas newly diagnosed disease favored TRBV20-1 and TRBJ2-1. The small sample size was acknowledged by the authors as a limitation that may reduce accuracy.

This clonotype was counted at least ten times. Its recognized antigen is unknown. The sample holds no much larger clone one base away, and base qualities are not on file. There are 15 amino acids in the CDR3, from cysteine to phenylalanine inclusive. Only the CDR3 part of the read is kept: 45 bases, read in frame from the first base. Sequences SSHAT (CDR1) and FNYEAQ (CDR2) are obtained from the germline V gene (reference sequence). V gives up 5 bases and J gives up 0 bases, and the segment between their germline ends measures 12 bases. Library method: multiplex PCR. TCRdb lists the instrument as Illumina HiSeq 4000. TCR beta libraries were built with iRepertoire HTBI primers and Arm-PCR amplification of CDR3 regions. Gel purification was performed on PCR products prior to sequencing. The authors' pipeline ran thus. Gene usage analysis of CDR3 amino acid clonotypes used the approximately 62 TRBV and 14 TRBJ segments found across samples. COPE and FqMerger were used to merge the filtered high-quality paired reads into contigs. BLAST was used to align contigs to the IMGT TRBV, TRBD and TRBJ reference genes, and CDR3 was defined following IMGT. Any clonotype with a frequency above 0.1% was counted as a highly expanded clone. Repertoire diversity was measured by Shannon entropy, and V-J evenness by the Gini coefficient. Public clonotypes were defined as clonotypes shared by more than one individual. TCRdb took the public reads, trimmed them with fastp at Q25, ran MiXCR for clone calling and kept in-frame beta chains. Rows merge per CDR3 protein into single entries with the most common DNA and genes. These V and J calls are TCRdb output, not the study's own analysis. This sample has 540,000 or so distinct CDR3 sequences in its table, and about 13% of those were observed once. The top ten clones comprise about 10% of the sample.

The time point tag for this specimen amounts to: newly diagnosed GD, antithyroid drugs for less than 3 months. For both TCR sequencing and RNA sequencing, RNA was extracted from PBMCs using TRIzol. The diagnosis of Graves' disease was made according to American Thyroid Association guidelines. Recruitment of patients was carried out at an endocrinology department in Xi'an, China. From each patient, around 9.3 milliliters of peripheral blood was collected into an EDTA anticoagulant tube. Ficoll Paque Plus density gradient separation was used to isolate PBMCs, and no further T cell sorting was performed. RNA quality was checked with an Agilent 2100 Bioanalyzer and agarose gel, and concentration with a NanoDrop 2000. These data also formed part of another study, on T cells in Graves' hyperthyroidism and ophthalmopathy. Taken from the second paper: Stable Graves' hyperthyroidism was defined as no progression to ophthalmopathy during 18 months of follow-up. Hyperthyroidism patients were newly diagnosed, had a disease duration of under 2 months, and were aged 18 to 65 years. Any patient with an uncontrolled infection, another autoimmune disease, pregnancy or lactation was excluded. Diagnoses were based on clinical symptoms, serum thyroxine and TRAb, thyroid ultrasound and orbital computed tomography. The TCR CDR3 was subjected to a first round of RT-PCR using the HTBI primer set and the Qiagen OneStep RT-PCR kit. Most expanded thyroid clonotypes (frequency above 0.001) were also detected in blood, suggesting blood repertoires may reflect thyroid immune responses. Ophthalmopathy was separated from stable hyperthyroidism by a 13 V-J signature model, with around 88% sensitivity and roughly 81% specificity obtained in cross-validation and 80%/75% obtained in testing. In validation, the model predicted progression to ophthalmopathy with around 71% sensitivity and 72% to 75% specificity, a median of about six months before onset. To identify distinguishing TCR V-J signatures, a discovery cohort of some 99 patients was used, comprising 43 with Graves' ophthalmopathy and roughly 60 with stable Graves' hyperthyroidism. An independent validation cohort of under 20 hyperthyroidism patients and approximately 16 patients who later progressed to ophthalmopathy tested prospective prediction of ophthalmopathy. For training and testing, the 80 to 100 patients in the discovery cohort were randomly divided in a 7:3 ratio. Thyroid tissue and blood T-cell repertoires from more than five Graves' hyperthyroidism patients were also compared in the study. Following sampling, methimazole starting at 30 mg daily was given to hyperthyroidism patients, and high-dose intravenous methylprednisolone was given to ophthalmopathy patients. Libraries were constructed in a second round of multiplex PCR, after which size selection and purification were performed. The libraries were sequenced on an Illumina HiSeq2000 using paired-end 100 bp reads. Raw data were processed with SOAPnuke, discarding reads with adapters, uncalled bases, mean Phred below 15, or no exact constant-primer or identifier match. High-quality paired reads were merged with COPE v1.2.5, and unique nucleotide sequences were defined as clonotypes. MiTCR v1.1 was used to align the clonotypes against IMGT TRBV, TRBD and TRBJ reference segments. The analysis included only V-J combinations with a frequency above 0.0001, which together covered about 99% of the repertoires. A TCS score was defined as the ratio between F50 (clonal expansion) and ExV (chaos), using BLOSUM62-based TCRdist between CDR3 peptides within each V-J. Welch's t-statistics and random forest reduced around 510 V-J features to about 12, which were used in a naive Bayes classifier (R e1071). Sample size was not statistically predetermined, and blinding of investigators to group allocation was not performed. The paper describes TCR Vbeta CDR3 sequencing of roughly 130 peripheral blood samples, made up of some 42 ophthalmopathy patients, over 70 hyperthyroidism patients and about 17 progressor patients.

This sequence originates from a man between 25 and 39 years old with Graves disease. Donor details come from another sample of the same person, matched by shared clones. In this chain, TRBV7-7 is recombined with TRBJ2-3; the D gene cannot be named for sure. Here the sequenced sample was peripheral blood mononuclear cells (PBMCs), taken at new diagnosis, from a patient treated with antithyroid drugs. The CDR3 protein: CASSPGGGSTDTQYF. Read as DNA, the sequence is TGTGCCAGCAGCCCCGGCGGTGGGAGCACAGATACGCAGTATTTT.